This passage covers 5 T cell receptor beta chains from one sample sequenced in a study of blood T cell repertoires in COVID-19 (dated by TCRdb to 2018 to 2021). Libraries were prepared through the immunoSEQ multiplex PCR assay. Drawn from immuneACCESS, this table holds only the in-frame rearrangements with V and J called that TCRdb kept. Clones are partly lost; checked studies trace under half to an unresolved V gene and leave the rest unexplained. Across this sample there are about 200,000 clones, with about 90% seen only once. The ten largest clones take up 0.7% to 0.85% of the sample. Material: peripheral blood. The receptor set was obtained from a woman in her 70s with acute or convalescent COVID-19.

This chain uses TRBV6-1 with TRBJ2-3, with TRBD1 matching 7 bases. The CDR3 totals 16 residues. V lost 4 bases and J lost 2; bases outside the gene matches: 9. Germline CDR1 MNHNS, CDR2 SASEGT. CDR3 DNA: TGTGCCAGCAGTGCCTACTCCGGGACAGTCACAGATACGCAGTATTTT. This encodes CASSAYSGTVTDTQYF.

The chain is built from TRBV28 and TRBJ1-5; D not certain. This CDR3 has 12 amino acids. Germline lookup yields CDR1 MDHEN and CDR2 SYDVKM. The V gene lost 4 bases and the J gene lost 4 bases, with 5 bases spanning the gap. The CDR3 protein is CASSSGNQPQHF. CDR3 nucleotide sequence: TGTGCCAGCAGTTCGGGGAATCAGCCCCAGCATTTT. The full variable domain, with the rest looked up from reference TRBV28 and TRBJ1-5, is DVKVTQSSRYLVKRTGEKVFLECVQDMDHENMFWYRQDPGLGLRLIYFSYDVKMKEKGDIPEGYSVSREKKERFSLILESASTNQTSMYLCASSSGNQPQHFGDGTRLSIL.

This sequence joins TRBV6-2 or TRBV6-3 and TRBJ2-7; D may be TRBD1 (5 bases). There are 12 residues in the CDR3. V lost 5 bases and J 3 bases, leaving 8 bases between the germline ends. The germline CDR1 and CDR2 sequences are MNHEY and SVGEGT. CDR3 sequence reads: CASSPQGYEQYF. CDR3 nucleotide sequence: TGTGCCAGCAGTCCCCAGGGCTACGAGCAGTACTTC.

The chain combines TRBV12-3 or TRBV12-4 with TRBJ2-7; 10 bases are shared with TRBD2. The J segment lost 6 bases and the V segment lost 2 bases, leaving 1 base of the junction unmatched. The CDR3 has 13 amino acids. CDR3 sequence reads: CASSLLAGGEQYF. The CDR3 DNA reads TGTGCCAGCAGTTTATTAGCGGGAGGCGAGCAGTACTTC.

CDR3 nucleotide sequence: TGTGCCAGCAGCCAGGGGGCGATTGAAAAACTGTTTTTT. It encodes CASSQGAIEKLFF. This rearrangement joins TRBV6-5 to TRBJ1-4, with 8 nucleotides matching TRBD1. There are 13 residues in the CDR3. The V gene end was trimmed by 6 bases and the J gene end by 7 bases; junction bases not matched to a gene: 4. The V gene's germline CDR1 is MNHEY and CDR2 SVGAGI.